This passage covers 14 T cell receptor beta chains from one sample sequenced in a study of shared clonotypes between healthy human individuals. Produced via immunoSEQ multiplex PCR; TCRdb's table is partial and in-frame only. The sample shows around 500,000 clones, roughly 85% of them seen only once. Sequenced sample: PBMCs. The receptors here all came from a middle-aged woman in good health. Some clones in this sample may be carry-over from other donors' samples.

CDR3 in DNA: TGTGCCAGCAGCAAAGGGACTAGCGGGGACTACGAGCAGTACTTC. Protein sequence: CASSKGTSGDYEQYF. The chain uses TRBV7-9 and TRBJ2-7; 13 bases match TRBD2. The length of the CDR3 is 15 residues. V lost 5 bases, J lost 3 bases, and 4 bases stayed unmatched. CDR1 and CDR2 (germline): SEHNR, FQNEAQ (reference sequence).

The V gene is TRBV5-1, the J gene TRBJ2-2, with TRBD1 identical over 10 bases. Per the germline V gene, CDR1 is SGHRS and CDR2 is YFSETQ. J gave up 8 bases and V 0 bases, and 10 bases lay outside the gene matches. The CDR3 runs to 17 residues. The CDR3 is CASSLGPHGQGVGELFF. DNA for the CDR3: TGCGCCAGCAGCTTGGGGCCCCACGGACAGGGGGTTGGGGAGCTGTTTTTT.

The J gene is TRBJ2-3, the V gene TRBV30; D may be TRBD2 (5 bases). From germline, CDR1 is GTSNPN and CDR2 SVGIG (reference sequence). The CDR3 totals 12 residues. The ends were cut back, 3 bases at V and 11 bases at J, with 15 bases in the middle. Here the CDR3 DNA reads TGTGCCTGGAGCCCGGGTGAGGGTGGGCAGTATTTT. This codes for CAWSPGEGGQYF.

This clone was counted a single time. J is TRBJ2-2 and V is TRBV9; 13 bases fit TRBD2. V dropped 4 bases and J dropped 6; count of bases not matched to a gene: 3. The CDR3 has 15 residues. CDR1 is SGDLS, CDR2 YYNGEE, per germline. In DNA form, the CDR3 reads TGTGCCAGCAGCCGCGGACTAGCGGGAGCCGGGGAGCTGTTTTTT. Translation: CASSRGLAGAGELFF.

The chain joins TRBV30 to TRBJ2-7; D unclear. V lost 1 base to trimming and J lost 2 bases, with 9 bases between them. Germline V gene sequence: CDR1 GTSNPN, CDR2 SVGIG (reference sequence). The CDR3 has 13 residues. The CDR3 loop is CAWSGPTPYEQYF. For the CDR3, the DNA is TGTGCCTGGAGTGGCCCCACTCCCTACGAGCAGTACTTC.

CDR3 protein: CASGGAGGMGVQFF. Here the CDR3 DNA reads TGTGCCAGCGGAGGCGCGGGGGGCATGGGAGTGCAGTTCTTC. The chain has TRBV28 and TRBJ2-1, with 8 bases identical to TRBD2. The CDR3 covers 14 residues. With 8 bases clipped from V and 12 bases from J, the junction kept 15 bases outside the gene matches. CDR1 is MDHEN, CDR2 SYDVKM, per germline.

In this sample, this clone turned up once. The chain carries TRBV28 and TRBJ2-7, with D tentatively TRBD1 (6 bases). The CDR3 has 15 residues. V was cut by 4 bases and J by 2 bases, with 15 bases left in between. Germline CDR1 MDHEN, CDR2 SYDVKM. The CDR3 protein is CASSSQGPAAYEQYF. CDR3 in DNA: TGTGCCAGCAGTTCGCAGGGGCCTGCCGCCTACGAGCAGTACTTC.

The chain recombines TRBV2 with TRBJ1-1, with D perhaps TRBD1 (5 bases). Germline values: CDR1 SNHLY, CDR2 FYNNEI. This CDR3 region has 13 residues. Trimming cost V 6 bases and J 6 bases, with 14 bases left between them. CDR3 sequence: CASSLGPFPEAFF. As DNA, the CDR3 is TGTGCCAGCAGCCTGGGGCCTTTTCCTGAAGCTTTCTTT.

The gene calls are TRBV6-1 and TRBJ1-1; TRBD1 matches 9 bases. The ends lost 2 bases at V and 2 bases at J; junction bases unmatched: 9. CDR1 is MNHNS, CDR2 SASEGT, per germline. This CDR3 has 17 residues. CDR3 sequence reads: CASSEIPGTGINTEAFF. The CDR3 region has the DNA TGTGCCAGCAGTGAAATCCCCGGGACAGGGATAAACACTGAAGCTTTCTTT.

As to this clone: It may be a read error: a sequence one base away is much more abundant. J is TRBJ2-1 and V is TRBV6-1, with D unresolved. Germline V gives CDR1 MNHNS, CDR2 SASEGT. With 0 bases removed from V and 3 bases from J, the gap between germline ends came to 3 bases. CDR3 length equals 13 residues. Here the CDR3 reads CASSEADYNEQFF. CDR3 DNA sequence: TGTGCCAGCAGTGAAGCGGACTACAATGAGCAGTTCTTC.

The chain uses TRBV2 and TRBJ2-3; D unresolved. In germline, CDR1 is SNHLY, CDR2 FYNNEI. V lost 6 bases and J lost 6, with 16 bases in between. This CDR3 spans 14 amino acids. The CDR3 sequence is CASSPTFVRDTQYF. The CDR3 DNA is TGTGCCAGCAGCCCCACCTTCGTACGGGATACGCAGTATTTT. Using reference TRBV2 and TRBJ2-3 for the parts outside the CDR3, the full variable domain is EPEVTQTPSHQVTQMGQEVILRCVPISNHLYFYWYRQILGQKVEFLVSFYNNEISEKSEIFDDQFSVERPDGSNFTLKIRSTKLEDSAMYFCASSPTFVRDTQYFGPGTRLTVL.

The rearrangement uses TRBV6-6 and TRBJ2-5; 9 nucleotides align to TRBD2. The CDR3 extends over 14 amino acids. V was pared by 5 bases and J by 5 bases, with 6 bases of the junction left unmatched. Germline CDR1 is MNHNY and CDR2 is SVGAGI (reference sequence). Here the CDR3 reads CASSGASGMETQYF. CDR3 sequence (DNA): TGTGCCAGCAGTGGGGCTAGCGGGATGGAGACCCAGTACTTC.

The genes are TRBV15 and TRBJ1-1; unclear D gene. Germline CDR1 LNHNV, CDR2 YYDKDF (reference sequence). V shed 0 bases and J shed 5 bases, with 10 bases lying between them. The CDR3 totals 14 residues. This CDR3 reads CATSRETAPTEAFF. The CDR3 DNA sequence: TGTGCCACCAGCAGAGAAACGGCACCGACTGAAGCTTTCTTT.

V is TRBV19 and J is TRBJ2-1, with a possible D match to TRBD1 (6 bases). The CDR3 covers 14 residues. Trimming stripped 3 bases from V and 7 bases from J, with 13 bases between. The V gene's germline CDR1 is LNHDA and CDR2 SQIVND (reference sequence). Here the CDR3 reads CASSITGGVNEQFF. The CDR3 DNA reads TGTGCCAGTAGTATCACTGGGGGCGTAAATGAGCAGTTCTTC.